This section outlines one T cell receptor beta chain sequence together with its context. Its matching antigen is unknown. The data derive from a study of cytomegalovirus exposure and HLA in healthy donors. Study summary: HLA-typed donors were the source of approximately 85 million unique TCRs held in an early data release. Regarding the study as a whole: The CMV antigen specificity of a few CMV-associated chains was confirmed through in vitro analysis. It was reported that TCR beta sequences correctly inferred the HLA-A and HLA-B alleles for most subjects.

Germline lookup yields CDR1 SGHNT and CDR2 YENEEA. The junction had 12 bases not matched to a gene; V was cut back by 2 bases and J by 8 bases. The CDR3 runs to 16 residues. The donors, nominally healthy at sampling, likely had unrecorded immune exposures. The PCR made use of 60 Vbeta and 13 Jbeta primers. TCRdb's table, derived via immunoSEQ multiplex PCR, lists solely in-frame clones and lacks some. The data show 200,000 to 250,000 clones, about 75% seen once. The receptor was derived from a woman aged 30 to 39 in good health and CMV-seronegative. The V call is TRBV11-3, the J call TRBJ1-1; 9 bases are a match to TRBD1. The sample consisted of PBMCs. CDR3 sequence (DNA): TGTGCCAGCAGCTTATGGGGACAGGGTATAAGCGAGGAAGCTTTCTTT. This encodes CASSLWGQGISEEAFF.